This TCR beta chain appears in the sequencing data of a study of blood T cell repertoires in COVID-19. Across the whole study: The cDNA or gDNA used as material had been derived from T cells, B-cell-depleted T cells, or PBMCs.

As handled by the study authors: Reference gene primer amplification yielded estimated nucleated cell counts. TCRdb keeps only in-frame clones here, not all; method: immunoSEQ multiplex PCR. V and J calls and clone size are given by that table; D and trimming were obtained from the DNA. The sample lists about 210,000 clones; approximately 80% were seen once. Participant-given clinical history determined each cohort assignment. The germline V and J ends were trimmed by 0 bases and 3 bases, with 9 bases remaining between them. This CDR3 has 14 amino acids. Germline CDR1 reads GTSNPN; CDR2 reads SVGIG (reference sequence).

Sequencing used PBMCs or T cells enriched from blood (not recorded which). The TCR was taken from a woman aged 50 to 60 with acute COVID-19. The chain has TRBV30 and TRBJ1-3, with a tentative D call TRBD1 (6 bases). CDR3 DNA sequence: TGTGCCTGGAGTGTAAACAGGGTTGGAAACACCATATATTTT. It is translated as CAWSVNRVGNTIYF.